Below are 20 T cell receptor beta chains sequenced from a single sample in a study of blood T cells in healthy people across ages. The second PCR ran roughly 7 to 12 cycles with a sample-barcoded 5' primer and J-beta primers. TCRdb re-called the 5' RACE reads through MiXCR, storing one row per CDR3 protein. The table shows hundreds of thousands of distinct CDR3 sequences, with about 46% occurring only once. The source material was blood. These receptors were taken from an elderly man in good health.

The V and J genes are TRBV28 and TRBJ1-1, with 7 positions matching TRBD1. Germline trimming cut 2 bases from V and 4 bases from J; bases unmatched to any gene: 10. The CDR3 is 16 residues long. The germline gives CDR1 MDHEN, CDR2 SYDVKM. DNA of the CDR3: TGTGCCAGCAGTTTAGGCAGGGGGTTGTCGGGCACTGAAGCTTTCTTT. This codes for CASSLGRGLSGTEAFF.

This clonotype turned up a few times. The J gene is TRBJ2-1, the V gene TRBV7-9; 10 nucleotides line up with TRBD1. This CDR3 contains 16 residues. In germline, CDR1 is SEHNR, CDR2 FQNEAQ (reference sequence). Germline trimming cut 2 bases from V and 6 bases from J; bases unmatched to any gene: 7. The CDR3 bases are TGTGCCAGCAGCTTATCCGGGACAGGGGTTACCAATGAGCAGTTCTTC. Its protein product is CASSLSGTGVTNEQFF.

J is TRBJ1-6 and V is TRBV7-2; 8 bases match TRBD1. This CDR3 has 14 amino acids. The germline CDR1 and CDR2 sequences are SGHTA and FQGNSA. V shed 6 bases and J 5 bases; nucleotides not matched to a gene: 3. This chain's CDR3 is CASRSTGDNSPLHF. In DNA, the CDR3 is TGTGCCAGCAGATCGACAGGGGATAATTCACCCCTCCACTTT.

The chain combines TRBV20-1 with TRBJ2-3; D may be TRBD2 (6 bases). The CDR3 is made up of 14 amino acids. V shed 5 bases and J shed 5 bases, with 17 bases lying between them. In germline, CDR1 is DFQATT, CDR2 SNEGSKA (reference sequence). This CDR3 is CSAPQKTGLDTQYF. CDR3 nucleotides: TGCAGTGCTCCCCAGAAGACGGGACTAGATACGCAGTATTTT.

In its sample, this clonotype was seen once. The rearrangement uses TRBV29-1 and TRBJ2-2; no definite D call. Deletions cut 4 bases from V and 7 bases from J, with 13 bases between. This CDR3 comprises 13 residues. Germline V gene sequence: CDR1 SQVTM, CDR2 ANQGSEA. The CDR3 DNA follows: TGCAGCGTTGCCCCGACGGGCAGCGGGGAGCTGTTTTTT. Its translation is CSVAPTGSGELFF.

V is TRBV12-3 or TRBV12-4 and J is TRBJ1-4; TRBD1 agrees at 9 bases. This CDR3 has 16 residues. The trim removed 1 base at V and 5 bases at J, leaving 5 bases unmatched. For the CDR3, the DNA is TGTGCCAGCAGTTTAGGGGGGGACAGGGACAATGAAAAACTGTTTTTT. Its protein product is CASSLGGDRDNEKLFF.

This sequence joins TRBV11-3 and TRBJ2-3, with D tentatively TRBD2 (5 bases). Per germline, CDR1 SGHNT and CDR2 YENEEA. Trimming took 4 bases from V and 6 from J, leaving 11 bases between them. The CDR3 extends over 13 amino acids. CDR3 DNA: TGTGCCAGCAGCTCCGGAGGATCGGATACGCAGTATTTT. Its translation is CASSSGGSDTQYF.

This clonotype showed up just a few times. V and J are TRBV20-1 and TRBJ2-5, with TRBD2 identical over 11 bases. Germline V lookup: CDR1 DFQATT, CDR2 SNEGSKA (reference sequence). CDR3 size: 14 residues. Trimming removed 0 bases from V and 4 bases from J; junction bases left unmatched: 1. The CDR3 region has the DNA TGCAGTGCTAGAGATACTAGCGGGAGAGAGACCCAGTACTTC. This translates into CSARDTSGRETQYF.

This clonotype occurred a few times. CDR3 nucleotides: TGTGCCAGCAGCGTAGGATCGGCGGGAGGGGGGGCTGCTACGCAGTATTTT. Residues: CASSVGSAGGGAATQYF. The chain recombines TRBV9 with TRBJ2-3, with 9 bases aligning to TRBD2. V shed 0 bases, J shed 8 bases, and the junction held 13 bases outside the gene matches. The CDR3 has 17 amino acids. The V gene's germline CDR1 is SGDLS and CDR2 YYNGEE. The full variable domain, completed using reference TRBV9 and TRBJ2-3, is DSGVTQTPKHLITATGQRVTLRCSPRSGDLSVYWYQQSLDQGLQFLIQYYNGEERAKGNILERFSAQQFPDLHSELNLSSLELGDSALYFCASSVGSAGGGAATQYFGPGTRLTVL.

CDR3 sequence: CAWSVWGGEAFF. DNA for the CDR3: TGTGCCTGGAGTGTATGGGGTGGTGAAGCTTTCTTT. The rearrangement links TRBV30 to TRBJ1-1, with unresolved D. The CDR3 contains 12 residues. The germline V and J ends were trimmed by 0 bases and 7 bases, with 9 bases remaining between them. Germline lookup yields CDR1 GTSNPN and CDR2 SVGIG (reference sequence). Looking up the rest from reference TRBV30 and TRBJ1-1 gives the full variable domain: SQTIHQWPATLVQPVGSPLSLECTVEGTSNPNLYWYRQAAGRGLQLLFYSVGIGQISSEVPQNLSASRPQDRQFILSSKKLLLSDSGFYLCAWSVWGGEAFFGQGTRLTVV.

The rearrangement joins TRBV29-1 to TRBJ1-1; maybe TRBD1 (6 bases). Trimming stripped 3 bases from V and 11 bases from J, with 16 bases between. Looked up from germline, CDR1 is SQVTM and CDR2 is ANQGSEA. The CDR3 runs to 12 residues. This CDR3 is CSVDGGGLDAFF. CDR3 sequence (DNA): TGCAGCGTTGATGGAGGGGGACTCGATGCTTTCTTT.

The rearrangement joins TRBV12-3 or TRBV12-4 to TRBJ2-2; a weak D match, TRBD2 (6 bases). This CDR3 has 14 residues. Trimming removed 10 bases at V and 5 bases at J, with 17 bases between. CDR3 in amino acids: CANRRDLFTGELFF. CDR3 bases: TGTGCCAACAGGCGGGATCTTTTTACCGGGGAGCTGTTTTTT.

The V gene is TRBV29-1, the J gene TRBJ1-2, with a weak D call TRBD1 (6 bases). The V end was cut by 6 bases, the J end by 0 bases, with 26 bases between. The CDR3 extends over 18 amino acids. Germline CDR1 and CDR2: SQVTM and ANQGSEA. CDR3 nucleotides: TGCAGCGTACCTAAGGGGGGGTATCGCCCCGGGACTAACTATGGCTACACCTTC. It specifies CSVPKGGYRPGTNYGYTF.

The chain links TRBV5-1 to TRBJ2-3; 9 nucleotides line up with TRBD2. CDR3 length: 15 amino acids. Germline V lookup: CDR1 SGHRS, CDR2 YFSETQ. V dropped 1 base and J dropped 3; count of bases not matched to a gene: 3. The CDR3 region is CASSLSGGPTDTQYF. CDR3 DNA sequence: TGCGCCAGCAGCTTGAGCGGGGGGCCTACAGATACGCAGTATTTT.

Turning to this clonotype: Its ends do not fully match the called genes, so a read error is possible. The gene calls are TRBV20-1 and TRBJ2-1; D is undetermined. CDR1 and CDR2 from the germline V gene are DFQATT and SNEGSKA (reference sequence). This CDR3 has 15 residues. The CDR3 is CSARSGRSSHNEQFF. CDR3 sequence (DNA): TGCAGTGCTAGATCTGGGCGGAGCTCCCACAATGAGCAGTTCTTC.

The chain recombines TRBV27 with TRBJ2-5; either TRBD1 or TRBD2 may fit D (6 bases each). CDR1 is MNHEY and CDR2 is SMNVEV in the germline V gene (reference sequence). Trimming shortened V by 8 bases and J by 4 bases, and 17 bases separated the two germline ends. The length of the CDR3 is 14 residues. The CDR3 DNA follows: TGTGCCAGCCGAATGCGGGGACATCGAGAGACCCAGTACTTC. It specifies CASRMRGHRETQYF.

This clonotype has just a few counts. This chain connects TRBV12-3 or TRBV12-4 to TRBJ2-7, with 10 bases identical to TRBD1. The junction had 4 bases not matched to a gene; V was cut back by 5 bases and J by 0 bases. The CDR3 has 15 amino acids. The chain's CDR3 is CASSKTGGSSYEQYF. The CDR3 region has the DNA TGTGCCAGCAGTAAGACAGGGGGCAGCTCCTACGAGCAGTACTTC.

The chain uses TRBV6-1 and TRBJ2-3; a possible D gene is TRBD1 (6 bases). Trimming pared 7 bases from V and 6 bases from J, leaving 17 bases between. The CDR3 is 14 amino acids. Germline V gene sequence: CDR1 MNHNS, CDR2 SASEGT. The CDR3 sequence is CASTERVQGDTQYF. The CDR3 DNA is TGTGCCAGCACCGAGAGAGTCCAGGGGGATACGCAGTATTTT.

The rearrangement links TRBV20-1 to TRBJ2-7, with D possibly being TRBD1 (6 bases). The CDR3 sequence is 15 residues long. Germline CDR1 DFQATT, CDR2 SNEGSKA (reference sequence). The V end was cut by 2 bases, the J end by 10 bases, with 24 bases between. The CDR3 region has the DNA TGCAGTGCTAGAAATCCGGGACATAAGCAAGAGATCCAGTACTTC. This gives the protein CSARNPGHKQEIQYF.

The DNA of the CDR3 is TGTGCCGTCAGCAAGACCACTGATTATGGCTACACCTTC. It specifies CAVSKTTDYGYTF. V and J are TRBV12-3 or TRBV12-4 and TRBJ1-2; the D is unclear. This CDR3 is built from 13 residues. Trimming took off 11 bases at V and 5 bases at J, with 18 bases between the two ends.